Shown below are 32 T cell receptor beta chains from a single sample sequenced in a study of CD8 T cells in ankylosing spondylitis. TCRdb re-called the 5' RACE reads with MiXCR, one entry per CDR3 protein. Seen here are roughly 97,000 distinct CDR3 sequences, roughly 8.3% observed once, and the top ten hold around a tenth. What was sequenced was blood, either unsorted or a sorted T cell fraction (not recorded which). The source is a male donor with ankylosing spondylitis or in good health (not recorded which).

In its sample, this clonotype was seen many times. The chain has TRBV20-1 and TRBJ2-3, with 8 bases fitting TRBD2. Germline values: CDR1 DFQATT, CDR2 SNEGSKA (reference sequence). This CDR3 has 15 residues. Trimming cost V 3 bases and J 4 bases; bases outside gene matches: 9. The CDR3 protein is CSARKELAGADTQYF. The CDR3 coding sequence is TGCAGTGCTAGGAAAGAGCTAGCGGGCGCAGATACGCAGTATTTT.

This clonotype was seen at least ten times. V is TRBV9 and J is TRBJ2-1; the D call may be TRBD1 or TRBD2 (5 bases each). The length of the CDR3 is 15 residues. Trimming removed 3 bases at V and 5 bases at J, with 15 bases between. Germline lookup yields CDR1 SGDLS and CDR2 YYNGEE. The CDR3 DNA sequence: TGTGCCAGCAGCGAAAAGCCCGGGGCGAACAATGAGCAGTTCTTC. Translating gives CASSEKPGANNEQFF.

This clonotype was observed many times. The chain joins TRBV6-2 or TRBV6-3 to TRBJ2-1, with 15 positions matching TRBD2. V lost 0 bases to trimming and J lost 0 bases; unmatched junction nucleotides: 6. Germline V lookup: CDR1 MNHEY, CDR2 SVGEGT. The CDR3 is made up of 20 amino acids. This CDR3 reads CASSYSGTSGRPYSYNEQFF. DNA of the CDR3: TGTGCCAGCAGTTACTCCGGGACTAGCGGGAGGCCATACTCCTACAATGAGCAGTTCTTC.

This clonotype was seen ten or more times. The chain carries TRBV4-2 and TRBJ2-2, with D uncertain. The CDR3 contains 15 residues. Germline CDR1 and CDR2: LGHNA and YNFKEQ. V lost 1 base and J lost 6, with 12 bases in between. CDR3: CASSQVSGNPGELFF. The DNA of the CDR3 is TGTGCCAGCAGCCAAGTTTCAGGAAATCCCGGGGAGCTGTTTTTT.

For the CDR3, the DNA is TGTGCCAGCAGCCCTATAACCGGGGAGCTGTTTTTT. As protein: CASSPITGELFF. This rearrangement joins TRBV2 to TRBJ2-2; D is uncertain. Germline CDR1 and CDR2: SNHLY and FYNNEI. The CDR3 is 12 amino acids. Deletions cut 6 bases from V and 5 bases from J, with 7 bases between.

This clonotype appeared many times. This chain connects TRBV20-1 to TRBJ1-2; possibly TRBD1 for D (5 bases). This CDR3 is 11 amino acids long. Per germline, CDR1 DFQATT and CDR2 SNEGSKA (reference sequence). V was trimmed by 2 bases and J by 10 bases, leaving 11 bases between them. The CDR3 region has the DNA TGCAGTGCTAGACTTGACAGACTCTACACCTTC. Encoded protein: CSARLDRLYTF.

This clonotype was seen many times. The chain joins TRBV5-1 to TRBJ2-1, with D unresolved. The CDR3 consists of 12 residues. Germline V gene data show CDR1 as SGHRS and CDR2 as YFSETQ. Deletions cut 1 base from V and 7 bases from J, with 6 bases between. CDR3 protein: CASSLRWNEQFF. Here the CDR3 DNA reads TGCGCCAGCAGCTTGAGGTGGAATGAGCAGTTCTTC.

This clonotype was seen at least ten times. This chain links TRBV25-1 with TRBJ1-4; 7 positions agree with TRBD1. This CDR3 is built from 14 residues. V gave up 8 bases and J gave up 1 base; unmatched junction bases: 4. Germline V gene sequence: CDR1 MGHDK, CDR2 SYGVNS. CDR3 sequence reads: CASADRETNEKLFF. DNA for the CDR3: TGTGCCAGCGCCGACAGGGAAACTAATGAAAAACTGTTTTTT.

This clonotype was detected only a few times. The rearrangement joins TRBV5-4 to TRBJ2-3; D possibly uses TRBD1 or TRBD2 (7 bases each). The CDR3 loop spans 16 amino acids. V was trimmed by 0 bases and J by 4 bases, leaving 15 bases between them. The V gene's germline CDR1 is SGHNT and CDR2 YYREEE (reference sequence). The CDR3 DNA reads TGTGCCAGCAGCTTGGTCGGACTAGGGGGCCCAGATACGCAGTATTTT. Protein: CASSLVGLGGPDTQYF.

This clonotype was seen many times. The V and J genes are TRBV14 and TRBJ2-3; a possible D gene is TRBD1 (5 bases). Germline-derived CDR1 and CDR2 are SGHDN and FVKESK. The V gene lost 9 bases and the J gene lost 3 bases, with 25 bases spanning the gap. CDR3 size: 17 residues. CDR3 nucleotides: TGTGCCAGTGAGAAGATTACAAGACGCGACAGAACAGATACGCAGTATTTT. Protein sequence: CASEKITRRDRTDTQYF.

Many counts were recorded for this clonotype. The chain uses TRBV11-2 and TRBJ2-3; D unclear. Germline-derived CDR1 and CDR2 are SGHAT and FQNNGV. Trimming took 2 bases from V and 10 from J, leaving 10 bases between them. The CDR3 totals 12 residues. CDR3 sequence (DNA): TGTGCCAGCAGCTTACTATTCCCCCCGCAGTATTTT. It translates to CASSLLFPPQYF.

This clonotype was counted at least ten times. This sequence joins TRBV20-1 and TRBJ2-1; maybe TRBD1 (5 bases). The CDR3 loop spans 14 amino acids. CDR1 DFQATT and CDR2 SNEGSKA come from the germline V gene (reference sequence). The V end lost 1 base, the J end lost 6 bases, and 13 bases lay between the germline ends. The CDR3 is CSARGQGWSNEQFF. The CDR3 nucleotides read TGCAGTGCTAGAGGGCAGGGTTGGTCCAATGAGCAGTTCTTC.

This clonotype came up many times. V is TRBV18 and J is TRBJ2-4, with D perhaps TRBD2 (5 bases). CDR1 and CDR2 (germline): KGHSH, LQKENI. Trimming took 2 bases from V and 6 from J, leaving 8 bases between them. CDR3 length: 13 residues. CDR3 DNA sequence: TGTGCCAGCTCACCAGGCGAGGGAAACATTCAGTACTTC. This gives the protein CASSPGEGNIQYF.

A remark on this clonotype: A much bigger clone sits one base away, suggesting this may be a read error. This chain joins TRBV7-6 and TRBJ2-7; D might be TRBD1 (6 bases). The germline CDR1 and CDR2 sequences are SGHVS and FNYEAQ. The CDR3 runs 13 residues. This CDR3 is CASSPQGTYGQYF. The CDR3 DNA reads as TGTGCCAGCAGCCCCCAGGGGACCTACGGGCAGTACTTC.

Only a few counts were recorded for this clonotype. V and J are TRBV20-1 and TRBJ2-7; TRBD2 matches 13 bases. Germline loops: CDR1 DFQATT, CDR2 SNEGSKA (reference sequence). The CDR3 loop spans 16 amino acids. The ends lost 6 bases at V and 5 bases at J; junction bases unmatched: 13. CDR3: CSAQLTSGRVGHEQYF. The CDR3 bases are TGCAGTGCCCAACTTACTAGCGGGAGGGTGGGCCACGAGCAGTACTTC.

At least ten counts were recorded for this clonotype. The CDR3 region is CSVERLAGAQFF. In nucleotides, the CDR3 is TGCAGCGTTGAACGGCTAGCGGGAGCGCAGTTCTTC. The V call is TRBV29-1, the J call TRBJ2-1, with TRBD2 matching over 10 bases. Germline V gives CDR1 SQVTM, CDR2 ANQGSEA. V shed 2 bases and J 12 bases; nucleotides not matched to a gene: 4. The CDR3 has 12 amino acids.

This clonotype was seen only a few times. The gene calls are TRBV7-8 and TRBJ2-1; D unresolved. This CDR3 has 15 amino acids. In germline, CDR1 is SGHVS, CDR2 FQNEAQ. V was clipped by 1 base and J by 15 bases, with 22 bases between them. The chain's CDR3 is CASSLVALSAIRPFF. The CDR3, as DNA: TGTGCCAGCAGCTTAGTGGCCCTATCGGCCATTAGGCCGTTCTTC.

This clonotype was observed many times. This chain links TRBV18 with TRBJ2-3; TRBD1 aligns across 8 bases. CDR1 is KGHSH and CDR2 is LQKENI in the germline V gene. V was pared by 3 bases and J by 4 bases, with 3 bases of the junction left unmatched. This CDR3 spans 14 amino acids. CDR3 coding DNA: TGTGCCAGCTCACCGGGACAGGCCCCAGATACGCAGTATTTT. As protein: CASSPGQAPDTQYF.

This clonotype was found many times. J is TRBJ1-1 and V is TRBV7-9; 7 nucleotides align to TRBD1. CDR1 and CDR2 from the germline V gene are SEHNR and FQNEAQ (reference sequence). V was pared by 5 bases and J by 1 base, with 7 bases of the junction left unmatched. CDR3 length: 15 residues. CDR3 sequence reads: CASSTTRGPNTEAFF. In DNA form, the CDR3 reads TGTGCCAGCAGCACCACGAGGGGGCCGAACACTGAAGCTTTCTTT.

The sample holds many counts of this clonotype. CDR3 nucleotides: TGTGCCAGCAGCTTGGCCCGGGATCGCCTGATTCGAGGGGCTAAGGAGCAGTTCTTC. This translates into CASSLARDRLIRGAKEQFF. This chain links TRBV5-6 with TRBJ2-1; D may correspond to TRBD1 or TRBD2 (5 bases each). This CDR3 spans 19 amino acids. The ends were cut back, 0 bases at V and 10 bases at J, with 29 bases in the middle. Germline lookup yields CDR1 SGHDT and CDR2 YYEEEE.

Many counts were recorded for this clonotype. The rearrangement joins TRBV9 to TRBJ1-1, with D perhaps matching TRBD1 (5 bases). The V and J ends lost 4 bases and 0 bases respectively, with 13 bases between them. The germline gives CDR1 SGDLS, CDR2 YYNGEE. The CDR3 runs 15 residues. The DNA of the CDR3 is TGTGCCAGCAGCCCCGGGGCCCAATTGAACACTGAAGCTTTCTTT. Translated: CASSPGAQLNTEAFF.

This clonotype was seen at least ten times. The J gene is TRBJ2-2, the V gene TRBV7-2; 8 bases fit TRBD2. The V gene's germline CDR1 is SGHTA and CDR2 FQGNSA. The CDR3 covers 16 residues. Trimming took 4 bases from V and 0 from J; bases not matched to a gene: 4. This chain's CDR3 is CASSSSGGANTGELFF. CDR3 nucleotide sequence: TGTGCCAGCAGCTCCAGCGGGGGCGCGAACACCGGGGAGCTGTTTTTT.

This chain joins TRBV11-2 and TRBJ2-6; the match to TRBD1 covers 9 bases. The CDR3 has 21 amino acids. Per germline, CDR1 SGHAT and CDR2 FQNNGV. V shed 5 bases, J shed 1 base, and the junction held 18 bases outside the gene matches. In DNA, the CDR3 is TGTGCCAGCAGCCCTAGTTGGCCCCGGGACAGGGTTGTTTCTGGGGCCAACGTCCTGACTTTC. Translation: CASSPSWPRDRVVSGANVLTF.

The DNA of the CDR3 is TGTGCCAGCAGCTTCGTCCCGGGACTAGCGGGGGCCTCCCTGCTTAGCACAGATACGCAGTATTTT. Amino acids: CASSFVPGLAGASLLSTDTQYF. The chain carries TRBV7-2 and TRBJ2-3; TRBD2 agrees at 14 bases. The CDR3 extends over 22 amino acids. The germline CDR1 and CDR2 sequences are SGHTA and FQGNSA. V lost 3 bases and J lost 0; bases outside the gene matches: 17.

This clonotype was counted many times. The V gene is TRBV29-1, the J gene TRBJ2-3; D perhaps matches TRBD1 (6 bases). CDR3 length: 14 residues. Germline V lookup: CDR1 SQVTM, CDR2 ANQGSEA. The V gene lost 6 bases and the J gene lost 2 bases, with 15 bases spanning the gap. The CDR3 nucleotides are TGCAGCGTGAGGTCAGGGGTCAACACAGATACGCAGTATTTT. The encoded protein is CSVRSGVNTDTQYF.

This chain uses TRBV4-2 with TRBJ2-1; 9 positions match TRBD2. Trimming took 1 base from V and 7 from J; bases not matched to a gene: 14. Germline lookup yields CDR1 LGHNA and CDR2 YNFKEQ. The CDR3 has 18 amino acids. The CDR3 here is CASSQARLADIGGNEQFF. CDR3 DNA: TGTGCCAGCAGCCAAGCCCGACTAGCGGATATAGGGGGGAATGAGCAGTTCTTC.

The V gene is TRBV19, the J gene TRBJ2-3; 9 bases fit TRBD2. The germline CDR1 and CDR2 sequences are LNHDA and SQIVND (reference sequence). V lost 8 bases to trimming and J lost 2 bases; unmatched junction nucleotides: 2. The CDR3 has 13 amino acids. The CDR3 spells CASRGRATDTQYF. The CDR3 DNA is TGTGCCAGTCGCGGGAGGGCCACAGATACGCAGTATTTT. The variable domain in full, with the rest retrieved from reference TRBV19 and TRBJ2-3, is DGGITQSPKYLFRKEGQNVTLSCEQNLNHDAMYWYRQDPGQGLRLIYYSQIVNDFQKGDIAEGYSVSREKKESFPLTVTSAQKNPTAFYLCASRGRATDTQYFGPGTRLTVL.

There are many counts of this clonotype. V and J are TRBV27 and TRBJ2-7; TRBD1 aligns across 7 bases. This CDR3 has 13 amino acids. CDR1 and CDR2 from the germline V gene are MNHEY and SMNVEV (reference sequence). V was clipped by 4 bases and J by 4 bases; unmatched bases: 4. The CDR3 spells CASSSRTGYEQYF. For the CDR3, the DNA is TGTGCCAGCAGTTCCCGGACAGGTTACGAGCAGTACTTC.

The gene calls are TRBV20-1 and TRBJ2-1; 12 bases agree with TRBD2. CDR1 and CDR2 (germline): DFQATT, SNEGSKA (reference sequence). V lost 3 bases and J lost 5; bases outside the gene matches: 2. The CDR3 has 14 residues. The CDR3 region is CSARRLAGDNEQFF. The CDR3 DNA is TGCAGTGCTAGGCGACTAGCGGGAGACAATGAGCAGTTCTTC.

This clonotype showed up many times. The gene calls are TRBV7-9 and TRBJ2-5, with D possibly called TRBD1 or TRBD2 (6 bases each). The V end was cut by 5 bases, the J end by 5 bases, with 15 bases between. Germline V gene data show CDR1 as SEHNR and CDR2 as FQNEAQ (reference sequence). The CDR3 length is 14 residues. The CDR3 nucleotides read TGTGCCAGCAGCATCACGGGGGCCGGGGAGACCCAGTACTTC. As protein: CASSITGAGETQYF.

This chain connects TRBV29-1 to TRBJ2-3, with a weak D call TRBD2 (7 bases). The CDR3 totals 17 residues. Germline V lookup: CDR1 SQVTM, CDR2 ANQGSEA. V lost 6 bases and J lost 6, with 28 bases in between. The CDR3 protein is CSVGGRTKRAHTDTQYF. The CDR3 region has the DNA TGCAGCGTGGGGGGGCGGACGAAGCGGGCCCACACGGATACGCAGTATTTT.

This clonotype was seen a handful of times. CDR3 residues: CASTTAVGTPPRYNEQFF. CDR3 in DNA: TGTGCCAGCACCACTGCGGTCGGGACGCCACCGAGGTACAATGAGCAGTTCTTC. This chain connects TRBV11-2 to TRBJ2-1; tentatively, D is TRBD1 or TRBD2 (5 bases each). The V end lost 7 bases, the J end lost 4 bases, and 26 bases lay between the germline ends. Germline CDR1 reads SGHAT; CDR2 reads FQNNGV. The CDR3 extends over 18 amino acids.